The 32 T cell receptor beta chains listed next were all sequenced from one sample in a study of T-cell memory formation after mild COVID-19. TCRdb itself ran the 5' RACE reads through MiXCR, one entry per CDR3 protein. The table has some 120,000 distinct CDR3 sequences, approximately 5.9% seen once. Material: PBMCs or a T cell subset sorted from them (not recorded which). The receptors come from an adult woman who had mild COVID-19 (a few samples of this study predate the infection). Cell type and time point are not known.

Many counts were recorded for this clonotype. This chain joins TRBV7-8 and TRBJ1-1; 9 bases map to TRBD1. This CDR3 is 16 amino acids long. The V and J ends lost 3 bases and 6 bases, in that order; junction bases with no gene match: 11. Germline-derived CDR1 and CDR2 are SGHVS and FQNEAQ. The CDR3 region is CASSFTPGQGYSEAFF. CDR3 in DNA: TGTGCCAGCAGCTTCACTCCGGGACAGGGATATTCTGAAGCTTTCTTT.

This clonotype was detected ten times or more. This chain joins TRBV19 and TRBJ2-7, with D tentatively TRBD2 (5 bases). V lost 1 base and J 7 bases, leaving 11 bases between the germline ends. Germline V gene sequence: CDR1 LNHDA, CDR2 SQIVND (reference sequence). The CDR3 contains 13 residues. The CDR3: CASSIGLTGEQYF. CDR3 bases: TGTGCCAGTAGTATAGGCCTAACGGGAGAGCAGTACTTC.

This clonotype was detected a few times. The chain employs TRBV12-3 or TRBV12-4 and TRBJ1-2, with 9 bases that match TRBD1. There are 14 residues in the CDR3. Unmatched junction bases numbered 15, after V lost 5 bases and J lost 14 bases. The chain's CDR3 is CASSPSGQGHKRTF. The CDR3 bases are TGTGCCAGCAGTCCTTCGGGACAGGGCCACAAGAGGACCTTC.

The chain employs TRBV7-2 and TRBJ1-6, with 7 nucleotides matching TRBD1. Germline trimming cut 5 bases from V and 6 bases from J; bases unmatched to any gene: 7. The CDR3 totals 15 residues. Germline CDR1 reads SGHTA; CDR2 reads FQGNSA. Here the CDR3 reads CASSPQGQPNSPLHF. The CDR3 DNA reads as TGTGCCAGCAGCCCCCAGGGACAGCCTAATTCACCCCTCCACTTT.

In this sample, this clonotype turned up many times. The genes are TRBV7-2 and TRBJ2-5, with D possibly being TRBD1 or TRBD2 (5 bases each). Trimming removed 5 bases from V and 7 bases from J, with 14 bases in between. Per the germline V gene, CDR1 is SGHTA and CDR2 is FQGNSA. This CDR3 region has 13 residues. In nucleotides, the CDR3 is TGTGCCAGCAGCACCGGGGCAGCAGCGACCCAGTACTTC. Translated: CASSTGAAATQYF.

The gene calls are TRBV15 and TRBJ2-2; tentatively, D is TRBD2 (5 bases). CDR3 length equals 14 residues. The V end lost 1 base, the J end lost 6 bases, and 9 bases lay between the germline ends. Germline CDR1 is LNHNV and CDR2 is YYDKDF (reference sequence). CDR3 DNA sequence: TGTGCCACCAGCAGAGTCTCGAGGGCCGGGGAGCTGTTTTTT. It is translated as CATSRVSRAGELFF.

The chain uses TRBV2 and TRBJ2-2; TRBD1 agrees at 7 bases. V lost 5 bases to trimming and J lost 8 bases; unmatched junction nucleotides: 11. Germline values: CDR1 SNHLY, CDR2 FYNNEI. This CDR3 contains 15 residues. The CDR3 sequence is CASSRDSSVLGELFF. The CDR3 nucleotides are TGTGCCAGCAGTCGGGACAGCTCGGTGTTAGGGGAGCTGTTTTTT.

A few counts support this clonotype. The chain employs TRBV2 and TRBJ1-3; 7 bases map to TRBD1. The CDR3 is 15 amino acids. The V gene end was trimmed by 7 bases and the J gene end by 2 bases; junction bases not matched to a gene: 8. The germline CDR1 and CDR2 sequences are SNHLY and FYNNEI. CDR3 DNA sequence: TGTGCCAGCACCACTACAGGGGCTGCTGGAAACACCATATATTTT. Its protein is CASTTTGAAGNTIYF.

This clonotype was detected ten times or more. V is TRBV9 and J is TRBJ2-5, with D perhaps TRBD1 (5 bases). CDR1 and CDR2 (germline): SGDLS, YYNGEE. This CDR3 comprises 12 residues. V dropped 0 bases and J dropped 5 bases, with 5 bases sitting between them. CDR3 DNA sequence: TGTGCCAGCAGCGTAGAGGGGGAGACCCAGTACTTC. It codes for CASSVEGETQYF.

The genes are TRBV29-1 and TRBJ2-1; 11 positions match TRBD2. J was trimmed by 8 bases and V by 6 bases; bases with no gene match: 9. Germline values: CDR1 SQVTM, CDR2 ANQGSEA. CDR3 length: 14 amino acids. The CDR3 region is CSVATSGSGYEQFF. In nucleotides, the CDR3 is TGCAGCGTCGCAACTAGCGGGAGCGGCTATGAGCAGTTCTTC.

This clonotype was seen at least ten times. The V gene is TRBV7-2, the J gene TRBJ2-1; 12 bases are shared with TRBD1. CDR1 and CDR2 from the germline V gene are SGHTA and FQGNSA. The J segment lost 7 bases and the V segment lost 4 bases, leaving 8 bases of the junction unmatched. This CDR3 contains 16 residues. The CDR3 sequence is CASSSTGTGGLNEQFF. CDR3 DNA: TGTGCCAGCAGCTCTACCGGGACAGGGGGCTTGAATGAGCAGTTCTTC.

This clonotype was detected only a few times. The rearrangement links TRBV19 to TRBJ2-7; 9 bases line up with TRBD1. Germline V lookup: CDR1 LNHDA, CDR2 SQIVND (reference sequence). The V and J ends lost 4 bases and 1 base, in that order; junction bases with no gene match: 11. CDR3 length equals 17 residues. The CDR3 DNA reads TGTGCCAGTAGTACACGCGCGGGACAGGGAAATTCCTACGAGCAGTACTTC. This translates into CASSTRAGQGNSYEQYF. Full variable domain (missing parts from reference TRBV19 and TRBJ2-7): DGGITQSPKYLFRKEGQNVTLSCEQNLNHDAMYWYRQDPGQGLRLIYYSQIVNDFQKGDIAEGYSVSREKKESFPLTVTSAQKNPTAFYLCASSTRAGQGNSYEQYFGPGTRLTVT.

The rearrangement links TRBV11-3 to TRBJ2-3; 10 bases match TRBD2. This CDR3 comprises 17 residues. The germline CDR1 and CDR2 sequences are SGHNT and YENEEA. J lost 4 bases, V lost 1 base, and 8 bases had no gene match. The CDR3 coding sequence is TGTGCCAGCAGCTTAGGTTCTAGCGGGAGCGGTGCAGATACGCAGTATTTT. It yields the protein CASSLGSSGSGADTQYF.

This clonotype was seen a handful of times. The rearrangement links TRBV29-1 to TRBJ2-7, with 9 nucleotides matching TRBD1. CDR3 length: 14 amino acids. CDR1 is SQVTM and CDR2 is ANQGSEA in the germline V gene. The trim removed 1 base at V and 7 bases at J, leaving 8 bases unmatched. CDR3 residues: CSVEGTGAPWEQYF. The CDR3 DNA sequence: TGCAGCGTTGAAGGGACAGGGGCTCCTTGGGAGCAGTACTTC.

In its sample, this clonotype was seen many times. This chain uses TRBV7-2 with TRBJ1-4; no firm D call. V gave up 5 bases and J gave up 8 bases, with 15 bases separating them. This CDR3 is 14 amino acids long. Looked up from germline, CDR1 is SGHTA and CDR2 is FQGNSA. CDR3 in DNA: TGTGCCAGCAGCCCCCTGAGGGCGAGCGAAAAACTGTTTTTT. Translation: CASSPLRASEKLFF.

The chain has TRBV4-2 and TRBJ2-5; 8 nucleotides line up with TRBD2. Germline V gene lookup returns CDR1 LGHNA and CDR2 YNFKEQ. V trimming: 4 bases; J trimming: 0 bases; junction bases outside the gene matches: 4. This CDR3 comprises 15 residues. The chain's CDR3 is CASSREAGDQETQYF. The DNA for the CDR3 is TGTGCCAGCAGCCGCGAAGCGGGAGACCAAGAGACCCAGTACTTC.

This clonotype turned up a few times. This chain uses TRBV5-1 with TRBJ1-4; TRBD1 agrees at 8 bases. CDR1 is SGHRS and CDR2 is YFSETQ in the germline V gene. This CDR3 contains 15 residues. The J segment lost 6 bases and the V segment lost 4 bases, leaving 8 bases of the junction unmatched. The CDR3 DNA follows: TGCGCCAGCAGCCTTCAGGGGGCCCCGGATGAAAAACTGTTTTTT. Its translation is CASSLQGAPDEKLFF.

The chain recombines TRBV2 with TRBJ2-1; D possibly corresponds to TRBD2 (6 bases). Germline CDR1 SNHLY, CDR2 FYNNEI. The CDR3 has 13 residues. The CDR3 here is CSGAGLRNNEQFF. CDR3 DNA: TGTTCTGGGGCGGGACTGAGGAACAATGAGCAGTTCTTC.

This clonotype occurred many times. The V gene is TRBV19, the J gene TRBJ2-5, with 8 nucleotides matching TRBD2. Trimming removed 3 bases from V and 2 bases from J; junction bases left unmatched: 5. The CDR3 runs 15 residues. CDR1 and CDR2 (germline): LNHDA, SQIVND (reference sequence). The CDR3: CASSMAAGEQETQYF. The CDR3 nucleotides read TGTGCCAGTAGTATGGCAGCGGGAGAGCAAGAGACCCAGTACTTC. Using reference TRBV19 and TRBJ2-5 for the parts outside the CDR3, the full variable domain is DGGITQSPKYLFRKEGQNVTLSCEQNLNHDAMYWYRQDPGQGLRLIYYSQIVNDFQKGDIAEGYSVSREKKESFPLTVTSAQKNPTAFYLCASSMAAGEQETQYFGPGTRLLVL.

This clonotype was counted many times. V usage is TRBV5-1 and J usage is TRBJ2-1, with a tentative D call TRBD2 (6 bases). Germline V gene data show CDR1 as SGHRS and CDR2 as YFSETQ. The V gene lost 1 base and the J gene lost 3 bases, with 11 bases spanning the gap. This CDR3 has 15 residues. The CDR3 DNA is TGCGCCAGCAGCTTGTTCTCTAGCGACTACAATGAGCAGTTCTTC. Translating it yields CASSLFSSDYNEQFF. The full variable domain, with the rest looked up from reference TRBV5-1 and TRBJ2-1, is KAGVTQTPRYLIKTRGQQVTLSCSPISGHRSVSWYQQTPGQGLQFLFEYFSETQRNKGNFPGRFSGRQFSNSRSEMNVSTLELGDSALYLCASSLFSSDYNEQFFGPGTRLTVL.

The J gene is TRBJ1-2, the V gene TRBV12-3 or TRBV12-4, with D possibly matching TRBD1 (6 bases). Trimming left V 7 bases short and J 0 bases short, with 15 bases between. The CDR3 spans 15 residues. This chain's CDR3 is CASNPEGGANYGYTF. Here the CDR3 DNA reads TGTGCCAGCAATCCCGAGGGGGGGGCTAACTATGGCTACACCTTC.

This clonotype was observed a few times. CDR3 in DNA: TGTGCCAGCAGCTCACCCGCGGGACAAGAAAACACCGGGGAGCTGTTTTTT. Protein product: CASSSPAGQENTGELFF. The chain couples TRBV11-3 to TRBJ2-2; D may correspond to TRBD1 or TRBD2 (6 bases each). V was trimmed by 4 bases and J by 2 bases, leaving 17 bases between them. Germline loops: CDR1 SGHNT, CDR2 YENEEA. The CDR3 covers 17 residues. Based on the CDR3 plus reference TRBV11-3 and TRBJ2-2, the full variable domain is EAGVVQSPRYKIIEKKQPVAFWCNPISGHNTLYWYLQNLGQGPELLIRYENEEAVDDSQLPKDRFSAERLKGVDSTLKIQPAELGDSAVYLCASSSPAGQENTGELFFGEGSRLTVL.

The chain uses TRBV12-3 or TRBV12-4 and TRBJ1-3, with D possibly matching TRBD1 (5 bases). This CDR3 spans 14 amino acids. The germline V and J ends were trimmed by 6 bases and 6 bases, with 15 bases remaining between them. The CDR3 DNA is TGTGCCAGCAGCCTCTCGGGGGGATCAAACACCATATATTTT. As protein: CASSLSGGSNTIYF.

This clonotype was observed a handful of times. The chain is built from TRBV18 and TRBJ1-1; D is unclear. This CDR3 has 13 amino acids. Germline values: CDR1 KGHSH, CDR2 LQKENI. Trimming stripped 3 bases from V and 2 bases from J, with 7 bases between. The CDR3 DNA reads as TGTGCCAGCTCACCGCAGACAAACACTGAAGCTTTCTTT. Encoded protein: CASSPQTNTEAFF. Filled out from reference TRBV18 and TRBJ1-1, the complete variable domain reads NAGVMQNPRHLVRRRGQEARLRCSPMKGHSHVYWYRQLPEEGLKFMVYLQKENIIDESGMPKERFSAEFPKEGPSILRIQQVVRGDSAAYFCASSPQTNTEAFFGQGTRLTVV.

This chain uses TRBV6-6 with TRBJ2-1; the match to TRBD2 covers 7 bases. The J segment lost 5 bases and the V segment lost 3 bases, leaving 7 bases of the junction unmatched. In germline, CDR1 is MNHNY, CDR2 SVGAGI (reference sequence). The CDR3 totals 15 residues. The CDR3 coding sequence is TGTGCCAGCAGTTATGGCGGGAGTTTAGACAATGAGCAGTTCTTC. Its translation: CASSYGGSLDNEQFF.

This clonotype occurred many times. V gene TRBV29-1 combines with J gene TRBJ1-2; D call uncertain. With 3 bases removed from V and 2 bases from J, the gap between germline ends came to 4 bases. The CDR3 consists of 11 residues. From germline, CDR1 is SQVTM and CDR2 ANQGSEA. CDR3 DNA sequence: TGCAGCGTTGAGAGGAACTATGGCTACACCTTC. This translates into CSVERNYGYTF.

This clonotype was recorded many times. This chain links TRBV7-2 with TRBJ2-5, with D perhaps matching TRBD2 (5 bases). V lost 2 bases and J 2 bases, leaving 15 bases between the germline ends. Germline values: CDR1 SGHTA, CDR2 FQGNSA. The CDR3 consists of 16 residues. CDR3 protein: CASSLMVTTRQETQYF. Written as DNA, the CDR3 is TGTGCCAGCAGCTTAATGGTGACTACCAGACAAGAGACCCAGTACTTC.

The chain uses TRBV5-1 and TRBJ2-4; D not certain. Germline assignment: CDR1 SGHRS and CDR2 YFSETQ. Between the trimmed V and J ends, which lost 4 bases and 0 bases, there was a span of 14 bases. CDR3 length: 16 amino acids. The CDR3 region has the DNA TGCGCCAGCAGCCTCTTGGAAACTGGAGCCAAAAACATTCAGTACTTC. This sequence encodes CASSLLETGAKNIQYF.

This clonotype was detected many times. This chain joins TRBV9 and TRBJ2-5, with D possibly TRBD1 on 6 matching bases. Germline V CDR1 and CDR2: SGDLS, YYNGEE. V lost 6 bases to trimming and J lost 5 bases, with 14 bases between them. This CDR3 contains 13 residues. Here the CDR3 reads CASNDHDRETQYF. CDR3 nucleotide sequence: TGTGCCAGCAACGATCACGACAGGGAGACCCAGTACTTC.

The gene calls are TRBV19 and TRBJ1-1; 7 bases align to TRBD1. The CDR3 has 16 residues. V lost 6 bases and J lost 4; bases outside the gene matches: 14. The germline gives CDR1 LNHDA, CDR2 SQIVND (reference sequence). CDR3 DNA: TGTGCCAGTAGCCGGACAGGCCCCTTGGGGAGCACTGAAGCTTTCTTT. Its protein is CASSRTGPLGSTEAFF.

The chain uses TRBV4-2 and TRBJ1-3, with D unclear. This CDR3 has 16 residues. Trimming removed 0 bases from V and 0 bases from J, with 9 bases in between. CDR1 and CDR2 (germline): LGHNA, YNFKEQ. Here the CDR3 DNA reads TGTGCCAGCAGCCAAGAGGGCGTACCCTCTGGAAACACCATATATTTT. Encoded protein: CASSQEGVPSGNTIYF.

As for this clonotype: An end of the junction does not agree with germline; a read error may underlie this. CDR3 in amino acids: CDSSRGQTEAFF. The CDR3 DNA reads TGTGACAGCAGCCGCGGACAGACTGAAGCTTTCTTT. This chain links TRBV28 with TRBJ1-1; D may be TRBD1 (6 bases). The CDR3 spans 12 residues. The germline V gene has CDR1 MDHEN and CDR2 SYDVKM.